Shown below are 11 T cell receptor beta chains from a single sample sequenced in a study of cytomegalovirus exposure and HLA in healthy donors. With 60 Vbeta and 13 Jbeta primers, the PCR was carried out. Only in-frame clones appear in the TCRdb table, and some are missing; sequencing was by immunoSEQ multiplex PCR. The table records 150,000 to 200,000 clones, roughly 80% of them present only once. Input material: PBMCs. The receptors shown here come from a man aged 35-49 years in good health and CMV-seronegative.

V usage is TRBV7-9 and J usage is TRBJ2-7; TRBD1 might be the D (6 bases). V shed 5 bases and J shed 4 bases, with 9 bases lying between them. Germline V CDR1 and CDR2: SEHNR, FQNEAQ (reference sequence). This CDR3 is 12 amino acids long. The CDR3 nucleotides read TGTGCCAGCAGCCTACAGGGATACGAGCAGTACTTC. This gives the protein CASSLQGYEQYF.

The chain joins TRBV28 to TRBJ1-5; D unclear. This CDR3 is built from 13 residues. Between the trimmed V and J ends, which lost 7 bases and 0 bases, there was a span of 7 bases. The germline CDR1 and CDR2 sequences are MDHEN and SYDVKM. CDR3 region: CASTIYSNQPQHF. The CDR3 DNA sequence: TGTGCCAGCACTATATATAGCAATCAGCCCCAGCATTTT.

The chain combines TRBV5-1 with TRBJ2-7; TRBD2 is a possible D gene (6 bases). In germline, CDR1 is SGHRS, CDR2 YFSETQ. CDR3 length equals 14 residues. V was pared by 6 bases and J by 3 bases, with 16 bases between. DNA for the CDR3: TGCGCCAGCATGCGGGACTCCCTAAACTACGAGCAGTACTTC. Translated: CASMRDSLNYEQYF.

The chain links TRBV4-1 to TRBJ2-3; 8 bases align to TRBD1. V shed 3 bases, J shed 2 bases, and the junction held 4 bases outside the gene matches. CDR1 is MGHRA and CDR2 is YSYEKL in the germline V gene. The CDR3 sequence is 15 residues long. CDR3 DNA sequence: TGCGCCAGCAGCCAGGACAGGGCATTCACAGATACGCAGTATTTT. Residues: CASSQDRAFTDTQYF.

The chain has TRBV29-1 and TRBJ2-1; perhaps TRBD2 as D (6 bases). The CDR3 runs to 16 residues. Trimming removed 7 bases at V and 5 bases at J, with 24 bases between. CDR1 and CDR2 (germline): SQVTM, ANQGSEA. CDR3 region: CSESKGTGTRNNEQFF. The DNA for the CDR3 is TGCAGCGAAAGCAAGGGTACCGGGACTCGTAACAATGAGCAGTTCTTC.

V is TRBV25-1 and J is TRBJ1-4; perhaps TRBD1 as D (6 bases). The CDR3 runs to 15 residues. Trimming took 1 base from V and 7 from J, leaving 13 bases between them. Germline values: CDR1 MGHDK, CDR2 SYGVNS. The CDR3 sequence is CASSELGARSEKLFF. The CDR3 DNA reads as TGTGCCAGCAGTGAATTGGGGGCGAGGAGTGAAAAACTGTTTTTT.

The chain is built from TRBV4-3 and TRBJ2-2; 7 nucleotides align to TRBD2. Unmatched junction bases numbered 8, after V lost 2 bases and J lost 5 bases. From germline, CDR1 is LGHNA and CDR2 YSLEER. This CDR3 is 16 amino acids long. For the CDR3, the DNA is TGCGCCAGCAGCCAAAGGCCGGGAGGAGGTACCGGGGAGCTGTTTTTT. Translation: CASSQRPGGGTGELFF.

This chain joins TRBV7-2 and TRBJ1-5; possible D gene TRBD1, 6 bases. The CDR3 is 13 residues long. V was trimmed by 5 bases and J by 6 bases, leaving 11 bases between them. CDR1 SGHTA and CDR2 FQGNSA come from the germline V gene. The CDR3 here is CASSNQGSQPQHF. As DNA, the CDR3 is TGTGCCAGCAGCAATCAGGGGAGTCAGCCCCAGCATTTT.

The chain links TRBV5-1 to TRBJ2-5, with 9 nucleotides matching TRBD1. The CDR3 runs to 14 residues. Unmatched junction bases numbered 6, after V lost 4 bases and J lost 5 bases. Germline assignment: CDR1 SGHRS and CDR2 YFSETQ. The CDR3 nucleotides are TGCGCCAGCAGCGCCACAGGGGGCCGGGAGACCCAGTACTTC. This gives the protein CASSATGGRETQYF.

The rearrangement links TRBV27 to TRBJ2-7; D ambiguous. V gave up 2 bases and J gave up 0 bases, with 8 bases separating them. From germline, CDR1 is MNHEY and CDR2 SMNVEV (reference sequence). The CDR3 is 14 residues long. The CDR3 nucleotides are TGTGCCAGCAGTTTACAACAGAACTCCTACGAGCAGTACTTC. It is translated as CASSLQQNSYEQYF.

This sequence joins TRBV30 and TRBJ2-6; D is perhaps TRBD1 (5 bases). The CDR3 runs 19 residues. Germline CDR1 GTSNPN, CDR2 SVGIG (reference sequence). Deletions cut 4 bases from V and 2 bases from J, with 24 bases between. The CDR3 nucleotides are TGTGCCTGGACCCTCCCTCCTACGACAGACTCTACTGGGGCCAACGTCCTGACTTTC. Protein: CAWTLPPTTDSTGANVLTF. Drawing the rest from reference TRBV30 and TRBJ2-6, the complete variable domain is SQTIHQWPATLVQPVGSPLSLECTVEGTSNPNLYWYRQAAGRGLQLLFYSVGIGQISSEVPQNLSASRPQDRQFILSSKKLLLSDSGFYLCAWTLPPTTDSTGANVLTFGAGSRLTVL.